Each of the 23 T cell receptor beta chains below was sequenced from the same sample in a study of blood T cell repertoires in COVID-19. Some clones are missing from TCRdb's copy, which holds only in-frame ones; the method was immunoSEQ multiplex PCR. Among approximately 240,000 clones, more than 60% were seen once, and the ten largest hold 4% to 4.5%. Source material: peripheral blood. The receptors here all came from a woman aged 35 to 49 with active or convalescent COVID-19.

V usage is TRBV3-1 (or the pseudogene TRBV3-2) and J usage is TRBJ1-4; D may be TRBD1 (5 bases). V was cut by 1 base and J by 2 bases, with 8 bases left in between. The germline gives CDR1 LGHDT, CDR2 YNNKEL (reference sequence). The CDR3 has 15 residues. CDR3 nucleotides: TGTGCCAGCAGCCAAGTTACAGGCACTAATGAAAAACTGTTTTTT. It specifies CASSQVTGTNEKLFF.

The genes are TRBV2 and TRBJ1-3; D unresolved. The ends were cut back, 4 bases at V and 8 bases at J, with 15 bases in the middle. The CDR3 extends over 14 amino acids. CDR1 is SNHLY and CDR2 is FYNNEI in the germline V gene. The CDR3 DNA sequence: TGTGCCAGCAGTGTAGAGCAAGGAGGATACACCATATATTTT. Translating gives CASSVEQGGYTIYF.

The CDR3 DNA sequence: TGTGCCAGCAGTTTAACAGGGAGAAATACGCGGAACACCATATATTTT. Encoded protein: CASSLTGRNTRNTIYF. The V call is TRBV28, the J call TRBJ1-3; D perhaps matches TRBD1 (6 bases). The germline gives CDR1 MDHEN, CDR2 SYDVKM. This CDR3 has 16 amino acids. V gave up 2 bases and J gave up 7 bases, with 18 bases separating them.

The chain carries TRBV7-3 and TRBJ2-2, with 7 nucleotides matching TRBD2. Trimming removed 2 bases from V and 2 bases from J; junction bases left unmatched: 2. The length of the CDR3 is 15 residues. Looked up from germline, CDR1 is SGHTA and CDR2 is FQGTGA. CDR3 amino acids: CASSLSGGNTGELFF. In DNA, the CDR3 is TGTGCCAGCAGCTTATCGGGGGGAAACACCGGGGAGCTGTTTTTT.

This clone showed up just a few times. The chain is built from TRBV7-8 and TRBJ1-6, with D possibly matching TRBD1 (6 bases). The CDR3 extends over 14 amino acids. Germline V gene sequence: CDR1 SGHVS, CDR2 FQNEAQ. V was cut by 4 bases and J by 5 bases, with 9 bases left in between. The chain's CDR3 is CASSSQGNNSPLHF. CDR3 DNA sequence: TGTGCCAGCAGCTCCCAGGGGAATAATTCACCCCTCCACTTT.

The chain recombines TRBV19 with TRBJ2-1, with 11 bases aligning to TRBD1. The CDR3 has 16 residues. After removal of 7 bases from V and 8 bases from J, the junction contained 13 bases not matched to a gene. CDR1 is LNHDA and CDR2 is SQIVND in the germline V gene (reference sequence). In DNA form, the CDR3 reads TGTGCCAGTACCGACATCGGACAGGGGGCGCGGTATGAGCAGTTCTTC. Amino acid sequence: CASTDIGQGARYEQFF.

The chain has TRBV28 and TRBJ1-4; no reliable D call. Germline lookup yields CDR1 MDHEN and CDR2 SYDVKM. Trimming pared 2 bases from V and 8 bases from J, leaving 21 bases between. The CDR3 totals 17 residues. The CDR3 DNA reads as TGTGCCAGCAGTTTAGCGACCTTGGGAACCGGGGAAGAAAAACTGTTTTTT. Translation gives CASSLATLGTGEEKLFF.

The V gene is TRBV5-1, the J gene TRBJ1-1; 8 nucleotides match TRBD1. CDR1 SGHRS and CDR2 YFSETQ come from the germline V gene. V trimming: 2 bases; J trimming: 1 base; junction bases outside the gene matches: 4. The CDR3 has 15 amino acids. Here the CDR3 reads CASSFRTGTNTEAFF. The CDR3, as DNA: TGCGCCAGCAGCTTCCGGACAGGGACGAACACTGAAGCTTTCTTT.

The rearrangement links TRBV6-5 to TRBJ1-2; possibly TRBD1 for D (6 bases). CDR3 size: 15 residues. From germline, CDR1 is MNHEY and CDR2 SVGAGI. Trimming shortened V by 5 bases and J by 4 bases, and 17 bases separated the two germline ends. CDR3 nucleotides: TGTGCCAGCAGTCCCTCGGGGGGGCGCTCCTATGGCTACACCTTC. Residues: CASSPSGGRSYGYTF.

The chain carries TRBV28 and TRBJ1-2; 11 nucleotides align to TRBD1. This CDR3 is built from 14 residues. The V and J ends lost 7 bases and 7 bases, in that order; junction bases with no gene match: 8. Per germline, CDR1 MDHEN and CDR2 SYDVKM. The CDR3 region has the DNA TGTGCCAGCACCCCGTGGACAGGGGGCCGTGGCTACACCTTC. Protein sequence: CASTPWTGGRGYTF.

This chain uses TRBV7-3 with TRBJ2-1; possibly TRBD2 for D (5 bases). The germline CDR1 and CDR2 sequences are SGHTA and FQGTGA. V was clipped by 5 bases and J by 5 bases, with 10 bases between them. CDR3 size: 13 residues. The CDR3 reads CASSVGVNNEQFF. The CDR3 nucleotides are TGTGCCAGCAGCGTGGGAGTCAACAATGAGCAGTTCTTC.

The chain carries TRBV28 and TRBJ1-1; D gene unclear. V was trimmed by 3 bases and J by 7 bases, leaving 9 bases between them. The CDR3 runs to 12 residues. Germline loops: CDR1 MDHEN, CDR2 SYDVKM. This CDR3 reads CASSFTSHEAFF. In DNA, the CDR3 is TGTGCCAGCAGTTTCACTAGTCATGAAGCTTTCTTT.

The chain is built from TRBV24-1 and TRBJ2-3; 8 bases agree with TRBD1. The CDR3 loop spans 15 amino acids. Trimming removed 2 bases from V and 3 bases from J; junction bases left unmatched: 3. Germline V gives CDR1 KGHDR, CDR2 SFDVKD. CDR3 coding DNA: TGTGCCACCAGTGATTCAGGGGGCGGGACAGATACGCAGTATTTT. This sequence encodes CATSDSGGGTDTQYF.

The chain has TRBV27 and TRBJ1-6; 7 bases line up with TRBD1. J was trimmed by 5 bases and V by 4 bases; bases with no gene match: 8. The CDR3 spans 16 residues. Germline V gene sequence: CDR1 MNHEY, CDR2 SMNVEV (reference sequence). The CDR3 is CASSSLPGQNNSPLHF. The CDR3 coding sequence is TGTGCCAGCAGTTCCCTTCCGGGACAGAATAATTCACCCCTCCACTTT.

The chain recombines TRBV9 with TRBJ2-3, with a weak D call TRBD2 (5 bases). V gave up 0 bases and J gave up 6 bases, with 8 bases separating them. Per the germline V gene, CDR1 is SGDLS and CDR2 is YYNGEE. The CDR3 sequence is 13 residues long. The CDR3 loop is CASSVDEGDTQYF. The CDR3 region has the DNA TGTGCCAGCAGCGTAGATGAGGGTGATACGCAGTATTTT.

CDR3 in amino acids: CAWRQYSGNTIYF. DNA of the CDR3: TGTGCCTGGAGACAATACTCTGGAAACACCATATATTTT. The V and J genes are TRBV30 and TRBJ1-3; D is unresolved. The germline gives CDR1 GTSNPN, CDR2 SVGIG (reference sequence). V was shortened by 3 bases and J by 0 bases, with 6 bases between the two germline ends. The CDR3 has 13 amino acids.

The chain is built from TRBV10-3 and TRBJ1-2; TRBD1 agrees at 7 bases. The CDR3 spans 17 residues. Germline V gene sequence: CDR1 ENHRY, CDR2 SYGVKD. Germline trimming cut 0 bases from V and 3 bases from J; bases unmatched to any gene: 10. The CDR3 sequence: CAISESISTGADYGYTF. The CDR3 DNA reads TGTGCCATCAGTGAGTCAATCTCCACAGGGGCTGACTATGGCTACACCTTC.

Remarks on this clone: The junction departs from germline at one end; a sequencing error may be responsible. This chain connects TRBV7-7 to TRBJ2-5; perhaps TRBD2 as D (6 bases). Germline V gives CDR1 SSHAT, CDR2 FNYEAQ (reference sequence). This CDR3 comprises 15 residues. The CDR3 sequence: CASSLDGGSQETQYF. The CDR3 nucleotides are TGTGCTAGCAGTTTGGACGGGGGATCCCAAGAGACCCAGTACTTC.

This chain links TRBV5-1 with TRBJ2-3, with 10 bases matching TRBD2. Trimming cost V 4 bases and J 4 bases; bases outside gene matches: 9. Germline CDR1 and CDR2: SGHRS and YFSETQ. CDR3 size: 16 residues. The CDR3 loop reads CASSRGSGGAADTQYF. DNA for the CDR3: TGCGCCAGCAGCAGGGGCAGCGGGGGGGCGGCAGATACGCAGTATTTT.

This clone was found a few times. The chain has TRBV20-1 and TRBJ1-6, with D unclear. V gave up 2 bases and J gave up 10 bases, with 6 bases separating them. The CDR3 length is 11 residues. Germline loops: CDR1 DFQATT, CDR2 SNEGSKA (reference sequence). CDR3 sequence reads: CSARYASPLHF. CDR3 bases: TGCAGTGCTAGATACGCGTCACCCCTCCACTTT.

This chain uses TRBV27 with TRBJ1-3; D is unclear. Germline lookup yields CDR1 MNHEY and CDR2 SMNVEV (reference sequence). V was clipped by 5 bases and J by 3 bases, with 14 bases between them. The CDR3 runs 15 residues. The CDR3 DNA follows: TGTGCCAGCAGTGTTGGCCTTGCCCTTGGAAACACCATATATTTT. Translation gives CASSVGLALGNTIYF.

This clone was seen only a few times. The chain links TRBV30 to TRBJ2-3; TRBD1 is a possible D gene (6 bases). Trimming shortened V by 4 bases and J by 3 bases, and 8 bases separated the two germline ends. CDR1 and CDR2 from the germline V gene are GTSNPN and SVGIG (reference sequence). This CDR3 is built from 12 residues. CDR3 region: CAWTGATDTQYF. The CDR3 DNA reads TGTGCCTGGACAGGGGCAACAGATACGCAGTATTTT.

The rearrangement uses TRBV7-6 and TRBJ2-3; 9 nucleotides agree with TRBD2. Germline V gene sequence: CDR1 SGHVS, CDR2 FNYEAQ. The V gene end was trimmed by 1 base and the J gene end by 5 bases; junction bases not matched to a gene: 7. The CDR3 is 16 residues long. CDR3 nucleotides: TGTGCCAGCAGCTTAGATGGCGGGGGGGCCAAAGATACGCAGTATTTT. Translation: CASSLDGGGAKDTQYF.